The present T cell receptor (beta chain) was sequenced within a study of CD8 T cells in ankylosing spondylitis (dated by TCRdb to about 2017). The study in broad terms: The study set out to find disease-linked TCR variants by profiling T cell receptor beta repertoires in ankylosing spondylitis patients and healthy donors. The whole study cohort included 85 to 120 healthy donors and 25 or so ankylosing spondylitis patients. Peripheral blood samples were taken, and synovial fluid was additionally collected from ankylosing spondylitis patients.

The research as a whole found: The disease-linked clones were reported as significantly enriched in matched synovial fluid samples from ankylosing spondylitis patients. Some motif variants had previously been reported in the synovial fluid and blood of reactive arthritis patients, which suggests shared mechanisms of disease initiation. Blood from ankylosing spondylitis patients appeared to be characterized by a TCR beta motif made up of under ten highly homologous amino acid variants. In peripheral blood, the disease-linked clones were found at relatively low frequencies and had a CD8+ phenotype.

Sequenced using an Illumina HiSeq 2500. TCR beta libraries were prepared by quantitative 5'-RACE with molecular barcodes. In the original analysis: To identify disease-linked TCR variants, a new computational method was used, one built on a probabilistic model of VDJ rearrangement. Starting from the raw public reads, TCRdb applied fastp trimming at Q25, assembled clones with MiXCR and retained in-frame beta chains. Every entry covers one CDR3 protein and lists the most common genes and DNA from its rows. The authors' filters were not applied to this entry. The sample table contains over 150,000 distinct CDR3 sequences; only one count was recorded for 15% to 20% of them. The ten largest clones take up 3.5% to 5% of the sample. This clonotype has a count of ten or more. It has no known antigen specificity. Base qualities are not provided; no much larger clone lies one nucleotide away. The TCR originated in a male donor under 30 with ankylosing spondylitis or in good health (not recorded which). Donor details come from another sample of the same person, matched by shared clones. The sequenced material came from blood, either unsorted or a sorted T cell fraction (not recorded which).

The CDR3 region: CASSLGGGGSYEQYF. Read as DNA, the sequence is TGTGCCAGCAGTTTGGGGGGCGGAGGCTCCTACGAGCAGTACTTC. The chain joins TRBV12-3 or TRBV12-4 to TRBJ2-7; the D gene assignment is perhaps TRBD1 or TRBD2, with each matching 6 bases. The CDR3 spans 15 residues, from the cysteine through the phenylalanine. Only CDR3 DNA is held: 45 bases, read in frame from base 1. The V end loses 3 bases and the J end loses 0 bases, and a stretch of 12 bases separates them.